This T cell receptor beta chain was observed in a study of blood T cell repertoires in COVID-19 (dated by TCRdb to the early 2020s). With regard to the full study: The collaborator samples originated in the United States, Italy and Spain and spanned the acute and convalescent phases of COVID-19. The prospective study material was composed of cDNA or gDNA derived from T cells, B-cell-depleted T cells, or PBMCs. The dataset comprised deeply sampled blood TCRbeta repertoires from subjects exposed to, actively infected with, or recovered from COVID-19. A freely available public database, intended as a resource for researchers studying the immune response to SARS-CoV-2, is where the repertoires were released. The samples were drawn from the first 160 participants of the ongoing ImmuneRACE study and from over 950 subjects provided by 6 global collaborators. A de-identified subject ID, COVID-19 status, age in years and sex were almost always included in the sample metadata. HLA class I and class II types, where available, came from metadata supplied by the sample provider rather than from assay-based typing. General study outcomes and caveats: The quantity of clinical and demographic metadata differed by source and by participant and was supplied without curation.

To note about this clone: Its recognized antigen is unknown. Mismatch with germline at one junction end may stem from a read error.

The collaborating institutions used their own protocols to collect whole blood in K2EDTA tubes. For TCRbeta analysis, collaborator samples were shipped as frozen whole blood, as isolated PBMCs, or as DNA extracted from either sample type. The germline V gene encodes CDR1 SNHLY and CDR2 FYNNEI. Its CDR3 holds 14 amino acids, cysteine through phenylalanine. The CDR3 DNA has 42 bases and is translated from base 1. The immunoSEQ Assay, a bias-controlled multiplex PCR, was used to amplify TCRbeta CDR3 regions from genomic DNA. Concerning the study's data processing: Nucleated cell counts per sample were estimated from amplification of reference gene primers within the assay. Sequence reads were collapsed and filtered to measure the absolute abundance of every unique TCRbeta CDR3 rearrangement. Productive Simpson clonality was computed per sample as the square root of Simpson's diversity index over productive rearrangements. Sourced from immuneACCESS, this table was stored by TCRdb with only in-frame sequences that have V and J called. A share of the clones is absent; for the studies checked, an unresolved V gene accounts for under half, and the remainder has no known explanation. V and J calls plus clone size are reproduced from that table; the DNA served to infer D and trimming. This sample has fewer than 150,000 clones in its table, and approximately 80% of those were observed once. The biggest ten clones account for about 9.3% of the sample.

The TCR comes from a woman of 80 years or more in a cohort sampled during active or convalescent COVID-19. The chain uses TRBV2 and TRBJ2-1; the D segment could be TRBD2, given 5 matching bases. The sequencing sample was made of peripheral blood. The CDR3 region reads CASREGLPWDEQFF. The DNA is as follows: TGTGCCAGCAGGGAAGGACTTCCTTGGGATGAGCAGTTCTTC.